The present entry profiles one T cell receptor beta chain with its context. Germline and junction disagree at one end, which may indicate a read error. Unique molecular identifiers were incorporated during preparation of the TCRbeta library. TCRdb itself ran the PCR reads through MiXCR, one entry per CDR3 protein. This table has more than 400,000 distinct CDR3 sequences, roughly 43% appearing once. The entry originates in a study of T-cell reconstitution after alpha-beta-depleted transplantation in children. The clonotype originates from a girl under 10 years old with aplastic anemia, due to receive a stem cell transplant. The starting material was PBMCs, obtained before TCRalphabeta/CD19-depleted stem cell transplant.

The CDR3 coding sequence is TGCAGTGTTAGAACCAGGGGAGGCACTGAAGCTTTCTTT. Protein product: CSVRTRGGTEAFF. V is TRBV20-1 and J is TRBJ1-1, with a weak D call TRBD1 (6 bases). This CDR3 spans 13 amino acids. CDR1 is DFQATT, CDR2 SNEGSKA, per germline (reference sequence).